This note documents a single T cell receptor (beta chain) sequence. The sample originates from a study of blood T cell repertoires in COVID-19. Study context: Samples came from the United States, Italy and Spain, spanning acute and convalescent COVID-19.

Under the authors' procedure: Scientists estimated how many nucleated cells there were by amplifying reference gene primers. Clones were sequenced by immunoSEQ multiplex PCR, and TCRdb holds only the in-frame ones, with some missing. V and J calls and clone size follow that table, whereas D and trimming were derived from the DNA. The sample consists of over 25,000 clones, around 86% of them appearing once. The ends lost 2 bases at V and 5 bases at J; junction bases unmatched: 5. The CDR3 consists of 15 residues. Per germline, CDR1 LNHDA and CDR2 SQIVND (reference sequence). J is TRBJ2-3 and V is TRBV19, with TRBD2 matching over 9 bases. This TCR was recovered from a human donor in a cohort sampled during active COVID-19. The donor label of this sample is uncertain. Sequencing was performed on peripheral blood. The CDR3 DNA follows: TGTGCCAGTAGTATATCGCGGGAGGGGCTAGATACGCAGTATTTT. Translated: CASSISREGLDTQYF.